Below, 10 T cell receptor beta chains from the same sample are listed, as sequenced in a study of T-cell memory formation after mild COVID-19. Via MiXCR, TCRdb re-called the 5' RACE reads, giving one row per CDR3 protein. Of just over 150,000 distinct CDR3 sequences listed, roughly 30% are singletons. Sequenced input: PBMCs or a T cell subset sorted from them (not recorded which). These receptors were collected from an adult woman who had mild COVID-19 (a few samples of this study predate the infection). Cell type and time point are not known.

This chain uses TRBV29-1 with TRBJ2-7, with 8 bases identical to TRBD2. CDR1 SQVTM and CDR2 ANQGSEA come from the germline V gene. This CDR3 spans 12 amino acids. V shed 4 bases and J 3 bases; nucleotides not matched to a gene: 2. The CDR3 DNA sequence: TGCAGCGTTGGGCTAGCGGGCTACGAGCAGTACTTC. It encodes CSVGLAGYEQYF.

The rearrangement uses TRBV2 and TRBJ1-1, with D uncertain. CDR1 and CDR2 from the germline V gene are SNHLY and FYNNEI. This CDR3 is built from 13 residues. Trimming stripped 1 base from V and 5 bases from J, with 8 bases between. The CDR3 nucleotides are TGTGCCAGCAGTGAAGACAGCCATACTGAAGCTTTCTTT. Amino acids: CASSEDSHTEAFF.

The chain carries TRBV20-1 and TRBJ2-2; no definite D call. The CDR3 is 16 residues long. Germline assignment: CDR1 DFQATT and CDR2 SNEGSKA (reference sequence). Trimming cost V 3 bases and J 2 bases, with 16 bases left between them. CDR3 residues: CSASPDGALNTGELFF. The CDR3 coding sequence is TGCAGTGCTAGCCCCGACGGTGCCCTTAACACCGGGGAGCTGTTTTTT.

The chain carries TRBV5-1 and TRBJ1-1; possible D gene TRBD1, 6 bases. Germline V gives CDR1 SGHRS, CDR2 YFSETQ. The CDR3 consists of 14 residues. Trimming took off 2 bases at V and 1 base at J, with 9 bases between the two ends. CDR3 coding DNA: TGCGCCAGCAGCTTAACAGGGTGGAACACTGAAGCTTTCTTT. Translated: CASSLTGWNTEAFF.

This clonotype was recorded a few times. This chain uses TRBV18 with TRBJ2-1; D assignment may be TRBD1 or TRBD2 (5 bases each). With 0 bases removed from V and 10 bases from J, the gap between germline ends came to 10 bases. Germline CDR1 and CDR2: KGHSH and LQKENI. The CDR3 has 13 amino acids. DNA of the CDR3: TGTGCCAGCTCACCACCGGGGGTCGGGGAGCAGTTCTTC. Its translation is CASSPPGVGEQFF.

This clonotype was seen only a few times. The chain links TRBV14 to TRBJ2-1; the D gene is possibly TRBD2 (5 bases). The CDR3 runs 11 residues. Germline V lookup: CDR1 SGHDN, CDR2 FVKESK. Trimming cost V 8 bases and J 5 bases, with 7 bases left between them. The CDR3 nucleotides read TGTGCCAGCGGGAGTGACAATGAGCAGTTCTTC. It encodes CASGSDNEQFF.

The chain links TRBV2 to TRBJ2-7, with D possibly being TRBD2 (5 bases). V lost 7 bases and J 2 bases, leaving 18 bases between the germline ends. Germline lookup yields CDR1 SNHLY and CDR2 FYNNEI. The CDR3 runs 15 residues. CDR3 loop: CASIRTPAGAYEQYF. The CDR3 DNA sequence: TGTGCCAGCATCCGGACCCCGGCGGGCGCCTACGAGCAGTACTTC.

The chain has TRBV5-1 and TRBJ2-7, with D tentatively TRBD1 or TRBD2 (6 bases each). Germline V CDR1 and CDR2: SGHRS, YFSETQ. CDR3 length: 14 amino acids. Trimming took off 5 bases at V and 5 bases at J, with 17 bases between the two ends. The CDR3 region is CASRRRGAPHEQYF. The CDR3 DNA reads as TGCGCCAGCAGGAGGAGGGGGGCCCCCCACGAGCAGTACTTC.

In this sample, this clonotype turned up a few times. The chain uses TRBV5-1 and TRBJ1-6, with D maybe TRBD1 (5 bases). The V and J ends lost 0 bases and 4 bases respectively, with 20 bases between them. Germline V gene data show CDR1 as SGHRS and CDR2 as YFSETQ. The CDR3 is 19 amino acids. The CDR3: CASSLAPFNRDGYNSPLHF. DNA for the CDR3: TGCGCCAGCAGCTTGGCTCCTTTCAACCGGGACGGGTATAATTCACCCCTCCACTTT.

This clonotype has a handful of counts. V is TRBV7-2 and J is TRBJ2-3, with 7 bases fitting TRBD2. In germline, CDR1 is SGHTA, CDR2 FQGNSA. The CDR3 extends over 14 amino acids. V was clipped by 10 bases and J by 1 base; unmatched bases: 8. CDR3 sequence reads: CATTEAGGTDTQYF. In DNA form, the CDR3 reads TGTGCCACCACAGAGGCGGGGGGCACAGATACGCAGTATTTT.